These 26 T cell receptor beta chains came from one sample sequenced in a study of neurological immune-mediated disorders. Via MiXCR, TCRdb re-called the 5' RACE reads, giving one row per CDR3 protein. The repertoire holds approximately 41,000 distinct CDR3 sequences, with 2% to 3% as singletons. The sequenced sample consisted of PBMCs. The receptors come from a young man with multiple sclerosis.

This clonotype was detected ten times or more. The chain combines TRBV20-1 with TRBJ2-7, with D possibly matching TRBD1 (5 bases). The CDR3 covers 13 residues. Looked up from germline, CDR1 is DFQATT and CDR2 is SNEGSKA (reference sequence). Trimming removed 1 base from V and 7 bases from J, with 14 bases in between. CDR3 nucleotides: TGCAGTGCTAGAGCAGGGCTTTTGAGGGAGCAGTACTTC. It specifies CSARAGLLREQYF.

This clonotype was observed at least ten times. The V gene is TRBV6-5, the J gene TRBJ1-1, with D perhaps matching TRBD1 (5 bases). V was clipped by 5 bases and J by 4 bases, with 20 bases between them. Germline loops: CDR1 MNHEY, CDR2 SVGAGI. There are 16 residues in the CDR3. CDR3 nucleotides: TGTGCCAGCAGTCGCATGGCGAGTGGGGGATTCACTGAAGCTTTCTTT. It yields the protein CASSRMASGGFTEAFF.

This clonotype was observed many times. This chain uses TRBV7-9 with TRBJ2-7, with TRBD2 matching over 12 bases. V lost 3 bases and J lost 6; bases outside the gene matches: 9. The CDR3 is 16 amino acids. CDR1 and CDR2 from the germline V gene are SEHNR and FQNEAQ (reference sequence). The CDR3 reads CASSLERLAGASEQYF. DNA for the CDR3: TGTGCCAGCAGCTTGGAACGACTAGCGGGAGCCTCCGAGCAGTACTTC.

This clonotype was recorded many times. This chain joins TRBV20-1 and TRBJ1-5; D is perhaps TRBD1 (5 bases). The CDR3 consists of 15 residues. Germline V gene data show CDR1 as DFQATT and CDR2 as SNEGSKA (reference sequence). V was clipped by 5 bases and J by 4 bases, with 18 bases between them. In DNA, the CDR3 is TGCAGTGCTTCTTCTCCCGGGGGAGGGAATCAGCCCCAGCATTTT. Its translation: CSASSPGGGNQPQHF.

This clonotype was seen repeatedly, ten times or more. The chain carries TRBV20-1 and TRBJ2-1; D is undetermined. This CDR3 contains 11 residues. Trimming cost V 4 bases and J 4 bases, with 5 bases left between them. Per germline, CDR1 DFQATT and CDR2 SNEGSKA (reference sequence). The CDR3 nucleotides read TGCAGTGCTAACGATTACAATGAGCAGTTCTTC. Translated, it gives CSANDYNEQFF.

This clonotype came up many times. The chain carries TRBV9 and TRBJ2-7, with TRBD2 as a possible D gene (6 bases). V lost 2 bases and J lost 0, with 15 bases in between. CDR1 is SGDLS and CDR2 is YYNGEE in the germline V gene. This CDR3 contains 16 residues. The CDR3 sequence is CASSVLGGAGSYEQYF. In nucleotides, the CDR3 is TGTGCCAGCAGCGTCCTAGGCGGAGCGGGCTCCTACGAGCAGTACTTC.

This clonotype was seen more than once but under ten times. The CDR3 sequence: CARHRQSQNTEAFF. In DNA, the CDR3 is TGTGCCAGACATCGACAGTCACAGAACACTGAAGCTTTCTTT. This chain joins TRBV19 and TRBJ1-1, with a weak D call TRBD1 (5 bases). V was trimmed by 9 bases and J by 1 base, leaving 15 bases between them. The CDR3 runs to 14 residues. The V gene's germline CDR1 is LNHDA and CDR2 SQIVND (reference sequence).

In this sample, this clonotype turned up many times. The V call is TRBV6-6, the J call TRBJ2-4, with 11 nucleotides matching TRBD2. CDR3 size: 15 residues. The J segment lost 8 bases and the V segment lost 6 bases, leaving 9 bases of the junction unmatched. The germline gives CDR1 MNHNY, CDR2 SVGAGI (reference sequence). Here the CDR3 DNA reads TGTGCCAGCAGCCCGGGGGGGACTAGCGGACACATTCAGTACTTC. This translates into CASSPGGTSGHIQYF.

This clonotype was picked up a small number of times. The rearrangement uses TRBV12-3 or TRBV12-4 and TRBJ1-1; 7 bases are a match to TRBD1. Losses at the gene ends were 2 bases for V and 6 bases for J; bases not matched to a gene: 6. This CDR3 contains 14 residues. CDR3 residues: CASSLQGVDSEAFF. DNA of the CDR3: TGTGCCAGCAGTTTACAGGGGGTAGACTCTGAAGCTTTCTTT.

At least ten counts were recorded for this clonotype. The chain couples TRBV5-1 to TRBJ2-3; 9 bases map to TRBD1. The V segment lost 4 bases and the J segment 5 bases; nucleotides outside the gene matches: 11. The CDR3 totals 16 residues. In germline, CDR1 is SGHRS, CDR2 YFSETQ. CDR3 in amino acids: CASSQGTGMYQDTQYF. The CDR3 DNA reads TGCGCCAGCAGCCAAGGGACAGGGATGTATCAAGATACGCAGTATTTT.

This clonotype was picked up many times. The chain is built from TRBV7-6 and TRBJ1-3; weak D call: TRBD1 (6 bases). This CDR3 spans 15 amino acids. Trimming took 3 bases from V and 0 from J, leaving 9 bases between them. CDR1 is SGHVS, CDR2 FNYEAQ, per germline. The CDR3 here is CASSFGTSSGNTIYF. The CDR3 nucleotides read TGTGCCAGCAGCTTCGGGACAAGCTCTGGAAACACCATATATTTT.

This clonotype was seen many times. This rearrangement joins TRBV25-1 to TRBJ2-5; D might be TRBD2 (6 bases). Germline loops: CDR1 MGHDK, CDR2 SYGVNS. Trimming stripped 3 bases from V and 3 bases from J, with 20 bases between. This CDR3 has 17 residues. Here the CDR3 reads CASSEPHSGGREETQYF. CDR3 DNA: TGTGCCAGCAGTGAGCCCCATTCCGGGGGACGGGAAGAGACCCAGTACTTC.

This clonotype is categorized as medium-sized. The V and J genes are TRBV5-1 and TRBJ2-7, with 10 bases that match TRBD1. The V and J ends lost 4 bases and 6 bases, in that order; junction bases with no gene match: 13. The CDR3 is made up of 16 amino acids. Germline CDR1 and CDR2: SGHRS and YFSETQ. In nucleotides, the CDR3 is TGCGCCAGCAGCGCCAGCGACGGGACAGGGGCGTCCGAGCAGTACTTC. Encoded protein: CASSASDGTGASEQYF.

This clonotype was recorded at least ten times. CDR3 DNA sequence: TGTGCCAGCATCTCCCCTAGGAAGAATGAGCAGTTCTTC. Translated, it gives CASISPRKNEQFF. The chain links TRBV7-2 to TRBJ2-1; D is unresolved. The CDR3 has 13 residues. The V end was cut by 7 bases, the J end by 7 bases, with 14 bases between. CDR1 is SGHTA, CDR2 FQGNSA, per germline.

This clonotype was counted many times. V gene TRBV11-2 combines with J gene TRBJ1-1; D unresolved. The length of the CDR3 is 15 residues. The V gene's germline CDR1 is SGHAT and CDR2 FQNNGV. The germline V and J ends were trimmed by 1 base and 0 bases, with 9 bases remaining between them. The CDR3 sequence is CASSLARAVNTEAFF. The CDR3, as DNA: TGTGCCAGCAGCTTAGCGCGGGCCGTGAACACTGAAGCTTTCTTT.

This clonotype has a count of ten or more. The chain joins TRBV27 to TRBJ2-5, with a weak D call TRBD2 (6 bases). With 3 bases removed from V and 5 bases from J, the gap between germline ends came to 13 bases. Germline CDR1 and CDR2: MNHEY and SMNVEV (reference sequence). This CDR3 is 14 amino acids long. CDR3 residues: CASSFGGLFETQYF. DNA for the CDR3: TGTGCCAGCAGTTTTGGGGGACTGTTTGAGACCCAGTACTTC.

In its sample, this clonotype was seen many times. The V call is TRBV28, the J call TRBJ2-1, with unresolved D. Germline V gene sequence: CDR1 MDHEN, CDR2 SYDVKM. The CDR3 has 14 residues. The V gene lost 3 bases and the J gene lost 7 bases, with 13 bases spanning the gap. In DNA form, the CDR3 reads TGTGCCAGCAGTTTGGCTCCGGCGCTAAATGAGCAGTTCTTC. Its protein product is CASSLAPALNEQFF.

This clonotype was seen many times. This chain connects TRBV15 to TRBJ1-1; D might be TRBD1 (5 bases). V shed 5 bases and J shed 1 base, with 14 bases lying between them. The CDR3 length is 15 residues. Germline assignment: CDR1 LNHNV and CDR2 YYDKDF (reference sequence). The CDR3, as DNA: TGTGCCACCAGCGAAAGGTCCAGGGAGAACACTGAAGCTTTCTTT. Translated, it gives CATSERSRENTEAFF.

This clonotype was observed at least ten times. The chain couples TRBV4-1 to TRBJ1-1; TRBD1 agrees at 10 bases. Trimming at V came to 0 bases and at J to 0 bases, leaving 7 bases not matched to a gene. The CDR3 loop spans 18 amino acids. Per germline, CDR1 MGHRA and CDR2 YSYEKL. CDR3 loop: CASSQESRTGGMNTEAFF. The CDR3 bases are TGCGCCAGCAGCCAAGAATCTCGGACAGGGGGTATGAACACTGAAGCTTTCTTT.

This clonotype was counted at least ten times. The genes are TRBV20-1 and TRBJ1-1, with TRBD1 identical over 7 bases. From germline, CDR1 is DFQATT and CDR2 SNEGSKA (reference sequence). The V and J ends lost 2 bases and 8 bases, in that order; junction bases with no gene match: 8. The CDR3 is 13 amino acids. The CDR3 is CSARQGGDREAFF. The CDR3 bases are TGCAGTGCTAGACAGGGGGGGGACAGAGAAGCTTTCTTT.

This clonotype was counted at least ten times. The rearrangement links TRBV18 to TRBJ2-7, with 9 bases fitting TRBD1. Germline V gene sequence: CDR1 KGHSH, CDR2 LQKENI. The CDR3 sequence is 14 residues long. The junction had 10 bases not matched to a gene; V was cut back by 6 bases and J by 7 bases. As DNA, the CDR3 is TGTGCCAGCTCCATCGGGACAGGGCCCCGTGAGCAGTACTTC. Amino acids: CASSIGTGPREQYF.

In its sample, this clonotype was seen many times. CDR3 sequence: CASSFDPSGSSGANVLTF. The CDR3 nucleotides are TGTGCCAGCAGCTTCGACCCTAGCGGGAGTTCAGGGGCCAACGTCCTGACTTTC. The J gene is TRBJ2-6, the V gene TRBV7-2, with 10 positions matching TRBD2. V shed 3 bases, J shed 4 bases, and the junction held 9 bases outside the gene matches. The CDR3 sequence is 18 residues long. Germline-derived CDR1 and CDR2 are SGHTA and FQGNSA.

Many counts were recorded for this clonotype. The CDR3 coding sequence is TGCAGTGCCGTAAACAGTGCAACTAATGAAAAACTGTTTTTT. Residues: CSAVNSATNEKLFF. This sequence joins TRBV20-1 and TRBJ1-4; the D is unclear. Looked up from germline, CDR1 is DFQATT and CDR2 is SNEGSKA (reference sequence). V was pared by 6 bases and J by 0 bases, with 11 bases between. The CDR3 contains 14 residues.

Only a few counts were recorded for this clonotype. The chain joins TRBV6-5 to TRBJ2-7; a possible D gene is TRBD1 (5 bases). The CDR3 has 15 amino acids. V was clipped by 6 bases and J by 0 bases, with 15 bases between them. Germline loops: CDR1 MNHEY, CDR2 SVGAGI. This CDR3 reads CASSPWQGSSYEQYF. The CDR3, as DNA: TGTGCCAGCAGCCCCTGGCAGGGTTCCTCCTACGAGCAGTACTTC.

This clonotype qualifies as medium-sized. The V gene is TRBV20-1, the J gene TRBJ1-2, with a tentative D call TRBD1 (6 bases). V lost 6 bases and J lost 0, with 8 bases in between. This CDR3 spans 12 amino acids. Germline assignment: CDR1 DFQATT and CDR2 SNEGSKA (reference sequence). The CDR3 DNA is TGCAGTGCCAGGGGTACTAACTATGGCTACACCTTC. Translation: CSARGTNYGYTF.

This clonotype showed up many times. This chain uses TRBV5-1 with TRBJ2-3; possibly TRBD2 for D (6 bases). CDR1 SGHRS and CDR2 YFSETQ come from the germline V gene. This CDR3 has 15 residues. V shed 2 bases and J shed 0 bases, with 10 bases lying between them. CDR3 protein: CASSFLSGSTDTQYF. The DNA for the CDR3 is TGCGCCAGCAGCTTCCTTAGCGGAAGCACAGATACGCAGTATTTT.